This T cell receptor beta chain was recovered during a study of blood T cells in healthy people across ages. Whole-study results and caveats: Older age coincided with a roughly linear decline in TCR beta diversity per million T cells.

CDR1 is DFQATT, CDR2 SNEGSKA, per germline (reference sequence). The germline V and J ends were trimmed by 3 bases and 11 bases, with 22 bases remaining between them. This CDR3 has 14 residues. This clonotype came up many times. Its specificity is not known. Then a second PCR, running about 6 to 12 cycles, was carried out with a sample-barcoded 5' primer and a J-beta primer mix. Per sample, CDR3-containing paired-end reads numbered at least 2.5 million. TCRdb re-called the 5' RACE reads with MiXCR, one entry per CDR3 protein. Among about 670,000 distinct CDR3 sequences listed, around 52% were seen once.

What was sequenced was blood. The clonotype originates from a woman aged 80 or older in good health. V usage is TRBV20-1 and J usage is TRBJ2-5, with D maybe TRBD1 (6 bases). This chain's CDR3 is CSASPPGVRNEQYF. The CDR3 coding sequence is TGCAGTGCTAGTCCGCCAGGGGTTAGGAATGAGCAGTACTTC.